This T cell receptor beta chain was captured by sequencing in a study of cytomegalovirus exposure and HLA in healthy donors. Notes on the study in general: In a later analysis, several top co-occurrence clusters appeared linked to parvovirus B19, influenza, CMV and Epstein-Barr virus.

In regard to this clone: What it recognizes is unknown.

This CDR3 spans 15 amino acids. The germline gives CDR1 MGHRA, CDR2 YSYEKL. The V and J ends lost 4 bases and 8 bases respectively, with 18 bases between them. The PCR contained 60 Vbeta and 13 Jbeta primers. The repertoire was sequenced with immunoSEQ multiplex PCR; TCRdb's copy has only in-frame clones and lacks some. The sample yields roughly 180,000 clones, 75% to 85% seen once. This chain links TRBV4-1 with TRBJ2-1, with D possibly TRBD1 on 5 matching bases. This clonotype was obtained from a woman aged 18-29 years in good health and CMV-seropositive. Sequences were obtained from PBMCs. CDR3 bases: TGCGCCAGCAGCCCTACCCCCAGGGAAGAGGATGAGCAGTTCTTC. It codes for CASSPTPREEDEQFF.